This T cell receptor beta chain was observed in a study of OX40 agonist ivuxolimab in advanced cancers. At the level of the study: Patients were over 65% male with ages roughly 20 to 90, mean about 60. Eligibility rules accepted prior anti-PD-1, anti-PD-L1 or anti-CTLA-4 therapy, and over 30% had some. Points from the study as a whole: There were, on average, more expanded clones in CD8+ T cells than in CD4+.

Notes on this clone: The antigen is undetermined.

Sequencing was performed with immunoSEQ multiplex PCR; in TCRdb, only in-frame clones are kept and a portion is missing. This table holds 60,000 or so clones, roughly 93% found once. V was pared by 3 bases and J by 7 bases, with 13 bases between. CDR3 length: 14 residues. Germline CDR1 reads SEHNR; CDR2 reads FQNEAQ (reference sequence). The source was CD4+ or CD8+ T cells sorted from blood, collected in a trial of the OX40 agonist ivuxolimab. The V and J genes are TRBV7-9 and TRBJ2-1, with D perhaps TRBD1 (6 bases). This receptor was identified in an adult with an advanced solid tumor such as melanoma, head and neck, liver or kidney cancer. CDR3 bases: TGTGCCAGCAGCTTGTCAGGGACATCGAATGAGCAGTTCTTC. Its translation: CASSLSGTSNEQFF.